This TCR beta chain was sequenced in a study of naive CD8 T cells in extremely preterm neonates. J was trimmed by 5 bases and V by 1 base; bases with no gene match: 7. The CDR3 consists of 16 residues. Per germline, CDR1 MNHNY and CDR2 SVGAGI (reference sequence). Produced via immunoSEQ multiplex PCR; TCRdb's table is partial and in-frame only. The sample contains over 6,500 clones, about 98% of which appear only once. About this clone: No antigen is known for it.

Study observations and caveats: Compared with older groups, preterm CDR3s were shorter, with fewer N additions and less trimming.

The receptor's source is a human donor in good health. The chain employs TRBV6-6 and TRBJ2-1; TRBD2 agrees at 8 bases. Sequencing input: naive CD8+ T cells from blood. CDR3 in amino acids: CASSYWASGSDNEQFF. CDR3 nucleotides: TGTGCCAGCAGTTACTGGGCAAGCGGGAGCGACAATGAGCAGTTCTTC.